This record looks at one T cell receptor beta chain sequence and its context. Its cognate antigen has yet to be identified. No much larger clonotype is one base removed from it; base qualities were not supplied. TCRbeta CDR3 regions were amplified from genomic DNA using the immunoSEQ Assay, a bias-controlled multiplex PCR. Under the source paper's analysis protocol: Within the assay, amplification of reference gene primers was used to estimate how many nucleated cells each sample contained. To quantify the absolute abundance of each unique TCRbeta CDR3 rearrangement, sequence reads were collapsed and filtered. For each sample, productive Simpson clonality was calculated as the square root of Simpson's diversity index over productive rearrangements. In its TCRdb copy, this immuneACCESS table keeps in-frame sequences only and misses some clones. Where compared with another copy, unresolved V genes explain less than half of these, and the others have no known cause. V and J calls and clone size are given by that table; D and trimming were obtained from the DNA. Counted in this sample were some 51,000 clones; approximately 90% of them appeared once. The top ten hold around 14% of the sample.

The data stem from a study of blood T cell repertoires in COVID-19 (dated by TCRdb to 2020 to 2021). Notes on the research overall: Samples from collaborators originated in the United States, Italy and Spain and spanned both the acute and convalescent phases of COVID-19. Where available, HLA class I and class II types were taken from metadata supplied by the sample provider and were not determined by assay-based typing. A freely available public database, intended as a resource for researchers studying the immune response to SARS-CoV-2, is where the repertoires were released. Samples were obtained from the ongoing ImmuneRACE study (first 160 participants) and from roughly 1,300 subjects provided by 6 global collaborators. The prospective study material was composed of cDNA or gDNA derived from T cells, B-cell-depleted T cells, or PBMCs. A de-identified subject ID, COVID-19 status, age in years and sex were almost always included in the sample metadata. Subjects who had been exposed to COVID-19, were actively infected with it, or had recovered from it provided the deeply sampled blood TCRbeta repertoires that made up the dataset. Study-wide conclusions, independent of this receptor: The quantity of clinical and demographic metadata differed by source and by participant and was supplied without curation.

After removal of 3 bases from V and 1 base from J, the junction retains 3 bases not matched to a gene. CDR1 SGHRS and CDR2 YFSETQ are derived from the germline V gene. The CDR3 runs 14 amino acids, cysteine and phenylalanine included. Of all the DNA, just the CDR3 is kept, 42 bases in frame from base 1. Collaborating institutions collected whole blood in K2EDTA tubes following their own protocols. For TCRbeta analysis, collaborator samples were shipped as frozen whole blood, as isolated PBMCs, or as DNA extracted from either sample type. The chain employs TRBV5-1 and TRBJ1-1, and TRBD1 aligns with 7 junction nucleotides. The sequence was obtained from a human donor with active COVID-19. The donor label of this sample is uncertain. Sequencing was carried out using peripheral blood. The nucleotide sequence reads TGCGCCAGCAGCTCGTCAGGGGGGAACACTGAAGCTTTCTTT. The translation is CASSSSGGNTEAFF.